One sample yielded the 17 T cell receptor beta chains listed below, sequenced in a study of OX40 agonist ivuxolimab in advanced cancers. Clones were sequenced by immunoSEQ multiplex PCR, and TCRdb holds only the in-frame ones, with some missing. Among 40,000 to 60,000 clones listed, about 81% were seen once. The specimen was CD4+ or CD8+ T cells sorted from blood, collected in a trial of the OX40 agonist ivuxolimab. The receptors here all came from an adult with an advanced solid tumor such as melanoma, head and neck, liver or kidney cancer.

V gene TRBV19 combines with J gene TRBJ2-7, with unresolved D. Germline loops: CDR1 LNHDA, CDR2 SQIVND (reference sequence). The V end was cut by 2 bases, the J end by 6 bases, with 11 bases between. The CDR3 runs to 13 residues. CDR3 region: CASSINRESEQYF. The DNA for the CDR3 is TGTGCCAGTAGTATAAACAGAGAGAGCGAGCAGTACTTC.

The chain uses TRBV7-7 and TRBJ2-3, with D possibly matching TRBD2 (6 bases). The germline V and J ends were trimmed by 1 base and 10 bases, with 12 bases remaining between them. From germline, CDR1 is SSHAT and CDR2 FNYEAQ (reference sequence). The CDR3 extends over 13 amino acids. CDR3 nucleotides: TGTGCCAGCAGCTTAGGACTAGTTCAACCGCAGTATTTT. This gives the protein CASSLGLVQPQYF.

The J gene is TRBJ1-1, the V gene TRBV10-3; 8 bases are shared with TRBD1. V lost 11 bases and J lost 5; bases outside the gene matches: 7. Germline V lookup: CDR1 ENHRY, CDR2 SYGVKD. The CDR3 totals 12 residues. DNA for the CDR3: TGTGCCTCAGGGGGCATGGGTACTGAAGCTTTCTTT. Translated: CASGGMGTEAFF.

This clone turned up a few times. The V call is TRBV30, the J call TRBJ2-2; 13 bases map to TRBD2. The length of the CDR3 is 16 residues. From germline, CDR1 is GTSNPN and CDR2 SVGIG (reference sequence). V dropped 7 bases and J dropped 4; count of bases not matched to a gene: 9. CDR3 sequence: CASPGLAGIVTGELFF. The CDR3, as DNA: TGTGCCTCCCCGGGACTAGCGGGAATTGTCACCGGGGAGCTGTTTTTT.

This clone is medium-sized. Different DNA sequences within this sample yield the same CDR3. J is TRBJ2-5 and V is TRBV5-4; 9 nucleotides line up with TRBD2. CDR1 SGHNT and CDR2 YYREEE come from the germline V gene (reference sequence). V lost 0 bases, J lost 2 bases, and 2 bases stayed unmatched. The CDR3 is 15 residues long. DNA for the CDR3: TGTGCCAGCAGCTTGGTGCTAGCGGGACAAGAGACCCAGTACTTC. Residues: CASSLVLAGQETQYF. The variable domain in full, completed from reference TRBV5-4 and TRBJ2-5, reads ETGVTQSPTHLIKTRGQQVTLRCSSQSGHNTVSWYQQALGQGPQFIFQYYREEENGRGNFPPRFSGLQFPNYSSELNVNALELDDSALYLCASSLVLAGQETQYFGPGTRLLVL.

This clone has a handful of counts. Other DNA sequences in the sample encode the same CDR3. The chain joins TRBV30 to TRBJ1-2, with D possibly being TRBD1 (5 bases). The CDR3 contains 13 residues. V lost 5 bases and J 5 bases, leaving 15 bases between the germline ends. From germline, CDR1 is GTSNPN and CDR2 SVGIG (reference sequence). This CDR3 is CAWGRDRPYGYTF. Written as DNA, the CDR3 is TGTGCCTGGGGCAGGGATCGGCCGTATGGCTACACCTTC.

The CDR3 bases are TGTGCCAGCAGCTTAGGGAGAGACAGTCTTTTTGCCTACGAGCAGTACTTC. Amino acids: CASSLGRDSLFAYEQYF. V and J are TRBV7-2 and TRBJ2-5; tentative D call: TRBD1 (5 bases). The J call may be mistaken, given a closer DNA end match to TRBJ2-7. The CDR3 has 17 amino acids. CDR1 and CDR2 (germline): SGHTA, FQGNSA.

The chain couples TRBV19 to TRBJ2-1, with D possibly being TRBD2 (5 bases). CDR1 is LNHDA and CDR2 is SQIVND in the germline V gene (reference sequence). This CDR3 contains 14 residues. Trimming took off 3 bases at V and 7 bases at J, with 13 bases between the two ends. The DNA of the CDR3 is TGTGCCAGTAGTATGGGGAGAGAGAAAAATGAGCAGTTCTTC. Protein: CASSMGREKNEQFF.

The chain links TRBV29-1 to TRBJ1-2, with a weak D call TRBD1 (6 bases). This CDR3 is 13 amino acids long. The V end lost 5 bases, the J end lost 8 bases, and 18 bases lay between the germline ends. The V gene's germline CDR1 is SQVTM and CDR2 ANQGSEA. CDR3 nucleotides: TGCAGCGTTCTCAACAGAGGGGGATACGGCTACACCTTC. It encodes CSVLNRGGYGYTF.

The genes are TRBV5-4 and TRBJ2-7; D gene ambiguous. Germline V gene sequence: CDR1 SGHNT, CDR2 YYREEE (reference sequence). V dropped 0 bases and J dropped 7 bases, with 17 bases sitting between them. CDR3 length equals 15 residues. The CDR3 DNA is TGTGCCAGCAGCTTGGCCTCCCCTTTCGCTGGGGAGCAGTACTTC. It is translated as CASSLASPFAGEQYF.

V and J are TRBV27 and TRBJ2-1, with unresolved D. V gave up 2 bases and J gave up 2 bases, with 7 bases separating them. This CDR3 region has 14 residues. Looked up from germline, CDR1 is MNHEY and CDR2 is SMNVEV (reference sequence). CDR3 nucleotides: TGTGCCAGCAGTTTAACTATTCCCTACAATGAGCAGTTCTTC. It specifies CASSLTIPYNEQFF.

The chain has TRBV5-8 and TRBJ2-7, with 7 bases aligning to TRBD2. V was pared by 1 base and J by 4 bases, with 5 bases of the junction left unmatched. CDR1 is SGHTS and CDR2 is YDEGEE in the germline V gene. The CDR3 is 14 residues long. The CDR3 loop reads CASSLRSGAYEQYF. For the CDR3, the DNA is TGTGCCAGCAGCTTGCGAAGCGGGGCTTACGAGCAGTACTTC.

The chain uses TRBV2 and TRBJ1-3; D is unclear. Trimming removed 4 bases at V and 0 bases at J, with 13 bases between. The V gene's germline CDR1 is SNHLY and CDR2 FYNNEI. The CDR3 totals 16 residues. The CDR3 protein is CASSVLKPYSGNTIYF. CDR3 DNA sequence: TGTGCCAGCAGTGTTCTCAAACCATACTCTGGAAACACCATATATTTT.

The CDR3 coding sequence is TGTGCCAGTAGTAGACAGGGTGGAAAGAGCTCCTACGAGCAGTACTTC. It translates to CASSRQGGKSSYEQYF. The genes are TRBV19 and TRBJ2-7; 7 bases fit TRBD1. The V and J ends lost 4 bases and 0 bases, in that order; junction bases with no gene match: 9. This CDR3 comprises 16 residues. Per the germline V gene, CDR1 is LNHDA and CDR2 is SQIVND (reference sequence).

The chain links TRBV12-5 to TRBJ2-3; either TRBD1 or TRBD2 may fit D (6 bases each). This CDR3 is 15 amino acids long. With 6 bases removed from V and 6 bases from J, the gap between germline ends came to 19 bases. Per the germline V gene, CDR1 is LGHNT and CDR2 is FRNRAP. The CDR3 spells CASGDRGAIRDTQYF. In DNA, the CDR3 is TGTGCTAGTGGCGATAGGGGGGCCATTAGGGATACGCAGTATTTT. The variable domain in full, with the rest retrieved from reference TRBV12-5 and TRBJ2-3, is DARVTQTPRHKVTEMGQEVTMRCQPILGHNTVFWYRQTMMQGLELLAYFRNRAPLDDSGMPKDRFSAEMPDATLATLKIQPSEPRDSAVYFCASGDRGAIRDTQYFGPGTRLTVL.

The chain links TRBV5-1 to TRBJ2-7, with TRBD2 identical over 8 bases. The CDR3 is 16 residues long. Unmatched junction bases numbered 11, after V lost 0 bases and J lost 6 bases. Germline CDR1 and CDR2: SGHRS and YFSETQ. The CDR3 region is CASSLDSGVLSTEQYF. The CDR3 nucleotides read TGCGCCAGCAGCTTGGATAGCGGGGTTTTGTCTACCGAGCAGTACTTC.

The chain joins TRBV6-5 to TRBJ1-2; TRBD1 might be the D (5 bases). The germline V gene encodes CDR1 MNHEY and CDR2 SVGAGI. Trimming shortened V by 2 bases and J by 7 bases, and 8 bases separated the two germline ends. This CDR3 region has 12 residues. The CDR3 protein is CASSYPGGGYTF. The CDR3 region has the DNA TGTGCCAGCAGTTACCCTGGGGGTGGCTACACCTTC.